This TCR beta chain was profiled in a study of blood T cell repertoires in COVID-19. Turning to the study itself: The samples span acute and convalescent COVID-19 from the United States, Italy and Spain. PBMCs, B-cell-depleted T cells, or T cells were the source of the cDNA or gDNA that made up the material.

Per the authors' pipeline: The authors estimated nucleated cell counts from reference gene primer amplification. Some clones are missing from TCRdb's copy, which holds only in-frame ones; the method was immunoSEQ multiplex PCR. V, J and clone size are those of that table, while D and trimming were read from the DNA. The table lists 75,000 to 100,000 clones, roughly 80% of them singletons. CDR3 length equals 14 residues. Trimming cost V 0 bases and J 9 bases; bases outside gene matches: 4. Germline V gene data show CDR1 as SGHRS and CDR2 as YFSETQ. This clonotype was obtained from a man aged 55 to 70 with acute or convalescent COVID-19. The source material was peripheral blood. V is TRBV5-1 and J is TRBJ2-2, with 8 bases lining up with TRBD1. DNA for the CDR3: TGCGCCAGCAGCTTGGAACAGGGGGTCCGGGAGCTGTTTTTT. Protein: CASSLEQGVRELFF.